The entry that follows covers one T cell receptor beta chain sequence. Its specificity is not known. The data were obtained in a study of cytomegalovirus exposure and HLA in healthy donors. On the study more broadly: There were 100 million to 130 million unique TCR beta sequences, drawn from approximately 180 million T cells, in an earlier analysis.

Study observations and caveats: Association of a missense DCLRE1C variant with TCR beta V- and J-gene trimming was reported in a later analysis. Presence/absence analyses supposed approximately even sequencing depth among donors.

The V gene lost 3 bases and the J gene lost 6 bases, with 9 bases spanning the gap. Per germline, CDR1 PRHDT and CDR2 FYEKMQ (reference sequence). This CDR3 comprises 13 residues. Vbeta (60) and Jbeta (13) primers were used in the PCR. Clones were read by immunoSEQ multiplex PCR, and TCRdb kept only the in-frame ones, dropping some. The sample has 150,000 to 200,000 clones; less than 90% are singletons. What was sequenced was PBMCs. This clonotype was sampled from a male donor in good health and CMV-seropositive. The chain combines TRBV13 with TRBJ2-1; D perhaps matches TRBD1 (5 bases). CDR3 residues: CASSFRVRNEQFF. The CDR3 bases are TGTGCCAGCAGCTTCAGGGTTCGCAATGAGCAGTTCTTC.